Below are 3 T cell receptor beta chains sequenced from a single sample in a study of OX40 agonist ivuxolimab in advanced cancers. Measured with immunoSEQ multiplex PCR; TCRdb has only the in-frame clones, and not every one. The sample has tens of thousands of clones, more than 80% seen once. Sequences were derived from CD4+ or CD8+ T cells sorted from blood, sampled in a trial of the OX40 agonist ivuxolimab. The receptors stem from an adult with an advanced solid tumor such as melanoma, head and neck, liver or kidney cancer.

This clone was counted only a few times. The chain recombines TRBV5-1 with TRBJ1-1; D gene ambiguous. Trimming took 0 bases from V and 0 from J, leaving 12 bases between them. From germline, CDR1 is SGHRS and CDR2 YFSETQ. The CDR3 is 16 residues long. The CDR3 region is CASSLAGGVMNTEAFF. CDR3 coding DNA: TGCGCCAGCAGCTTGGCCGGTGGGGTTATGAACACTGAAGCTTTCTTT.

V and J are TRBV11-3 and TRBJ2-2, with D perhaps TRBD2 (6 bases). CDR1 SGHNT and CDR2 YENEEA come from the germline V gene. The CDR3 has 17 residues. V was shortened by 4 bases and J by 1 base, with 16 bases between the two germline ends. Here the CDR3 DNA reads TGTGCCAGCAGCTCCCCCGTATTGGGGGGGAACACCGGGGAGCTGTTTTTT. This gives the protein CASSSPVLGGNTGELFF.

This rearrangement joins TRBV5-6 to TRBJ2-3; D might be TRBD1 (6 bases). Germline V gene lookup returns CDR1 SGHDT and CDR2 YYEEEE. The CDR3 totals 17 residues. Trimming left V 4 bases short and J 2 bases short, with 20 bases between. For the CDR3, the DNA is TGTGCCAGCAGCGGGGGATCAAAGACAGGCCTCACAGATACGCAGTATTTT. Protein product: CASSGGSKTGLTDTQYF.